The next 25 T cell receptor beta chains were all read from a single sample in a study of blood T cell repertoires in COVID-19 (dated by TCRdb to 2018 to 2021). Library generation was performed with the immunoSEQ multiplex PCR assay. TCRdb carries this immuneACCESS record with in-frame sequences only. Its versions omit some clonotypes, under half of them owing to an unresolved V gene in the studies checked, with the rest unexplained. Present in this sample are 200,000 to 250,000 clones, 88% of which were seen just once. Of the sample, roughly 2.5% is held by the ten largest clones. Sequencing input: peripheral blood. These receptors were obtained from a woman aged 55 to 70 with acute or convalescent COVID-19.

The chain carries TRBV18 and TRBJ2-5; TRBD1 might be the D (5 bases). Trimming removed 3 bases from V and 5 bases from J, with 7 bases in between. The length of the CDR3 is 12 residues. Germline V lookup: CDR1 KGHSH, CDR2 LQKENI. The CDR3 spells CASSPGRETQYF. The CDR3 bases are TGTGCCAGCTCACCGGGGCGGGAGACCCAGTACTTC.

This rearrangement joins TRBV27 to TRBJ1-6; perhaps TRBD1 as D (6 bases). V lost 5 bases and J lost 8, with 19 bases in between. Germline V CDR1 and CDR2: MNHEY, SMNVEV (reference sequence). The CDR3 has 16 residues. The CDR3 DNA reads as TGTGCCAGCAGTCCCTTAGCTGGGGGCTCGGATTCACCCCTCCACTTT. Its protein is CASSPLAGGSDSPLHF.

The rearrangement joins TRBV3-1 (or the pseudogene TRBV3-2) to TRBJ2-7; 10 nucleotides line up with TRBD1. V was pared by 10 bases and J by 3 bases, with 6 bases of the junction left unmatched. The germline V gene has CDR1 LGHDT and CDR2 YNNKEL (reference sequence). This CDR3 region has 13 residues. CDR3 nucleotide sequence: TGTGCCACCCGGGACAGGGGATACTACGAGCAGTACTTC. Translated: CATRDRGYYEQYF.

The V call is TRBV6-4, the J call TRBJ2-2; possible D gene TRBD1, 5 bases. Germline values: CDR1 MRHNA, CDR2 SNTAGT. Trimming cost V 6 bases and J 0 bases, with 11 bases left between them. The CDR3 contains 15 residues. The CDR3 sequence is CASSQGYTNTGELFF. In DNA form, the CDR3 reads TGTGCCAGCAGCCAGGGTTACACGAACACCGGGGAGCTGTTTTTT.

The chain couples TRBV19 to TRBJ2-2, with 12 positions matching TRBD2. This CDR3 contains 17 residues. Germline V gene data show CDR1 as LNHDA and CDR2 as SQIVND (reference sequence). Losses at the gene ends were 10 bases for V and 0 bases for J; bases not matched to a gene: 9. The CDR3 DNA is TGTGCCACCCGGGGGGGACTAGCGGGCGCGAACACCGGGGAGCTGTTTTTT. Translation gives CATRGGLAGANTGELFF.

CDR3 nucleotides: TGTGCCACAAAGACTAGCTCTAACACCGGGGAGCTGTTTTTT. Translating it yields CATKTSSNTGELFF. This sequence joins TRBV19 and TRBJ2-2, with 7 nucleotides matching TRBD2. The CDR3 length is 14 residues. Germline CDR1 reads LNHDA; CDR2 reads SQIVND (reference sequence). V lost 10 bases and J lost 2; bases outside the gene matches: 7.

V and J are TRBV5-4 and TRBJ1-5; 10 bases are shared with TRBD1. The CDR3 runs to 15 residues. Trimming cost V 4 bases and J 6 bases; bases outside gene matches: 7. Germline CDR1 and CDR2: SGHNT and YYREEE (reference sequence). DNA of the CDR3: TGTGCCAGCAGCGGCGACAGGGGGCAAGGTCAGCCCCAGCATTTT. Translation: CASSGDRGQGQPQHF. The complete variable domain, with remaining parts taken from reference TRBV5-4 and TRBJ1-5, reads ETGVTQSPTHLIKTRGQQVTLRCSSQSGHNTVSWYQQALGQGPQFIFQYYREEENGRGNFPPRFSGLQFPNYSSELNVNALELDDSALYLCASSGDRGQGQPQHFGDGTRLSIL.

V and J are TRBV6-4 and TRBJ2-1; D might be TRBD1 (5 bases). The CDR3 runs 16 residues. Germline CDR1 and CDR2: MRHNA and SNTAGT. V was trimmed by 4 bases and J by 2 bases, leaving 15 bases between them. This chain's CDR3 is CASSVLHRSPYNEQFF. CDR3 in DNA: TGTGCCAGCAGTGTGCTCCACAGGAGCCCCTACAATGAGCAGTTCTTC.

Here the CDR3 DNA reads TGTGCCAGCAGTGCCTCGATCGGACTCCTGGCCAAAAACATTCAGTACTTC. As protein: CASSASIGLLAKNIQYF. The chain combines TRBV2 with TRBJ2-4, with D possibly being TRBD2 (5 bases). The V end was cut by 4 bases, the J end by 1 base, with 17 bases between. Germline assignment: CDR1 SNHLY and CDR2 FYNNEI. The length of the CDR3 is 17 residues.

The CDR3 DNA reads TGTGCCAGCAGCTTAGGGTCTTGGGCAGTACCCGAGCAGTACTTC. Its translation is CASSLGSWAVPEQYF. V usage is TRBV7-9 and J usage is TRBJ2-7; D remains ambiguous. Trimming took off 1 base at V and 6 bases at J, with 16 bases between the two ends. The CDR3 length is 15 residues. CDR1 and CDR2 (germline): SEHNR, FQNEAQ (reference sequence).

This chain uses TRBV18 with TRBJ1-1, with 7 bases identical to TRBD1. The germline V gene encodes CDR1 KGHSH and CDR2 LQKENI. The CDR3 is 13 amino acids. J was trimmed by 4 bases and V by 7 bases; bases with no gene match: 6. The CDR3 here is CASFNRDSTEAFF. The CDR3 bases are TGTGCCAGCTTTAACCGGGACAGCACTGAAGCTTTCTTT.

The chain joins TRBV2 to TRBJ1-2; D unresolved. Germline V CDR1 and CDR2: SNHLY, FYNNEI. Between the trimmed V and J ends, which lost 2 bases and 4 bases, there was a span of 11 bases. The CDR3 totals 14 residues. DNA of the CDR3: TGTGCCAGCAGTGAAATCTCGTCCGTCTATGGCTACACCTTC. Protein: CASSEISSVYGYTF.

J is TRBJ1-3 and V is TRBV7-2; the D gene is possibly TRBD1 (6 bases). Trimming took 3 bases from V and 0 from J, leaving 9 bases between them. This CDR3 region has 15 residues. Germline V gives CDR1 SGHTA, CDR2 FQGNSA. The CDR3 loop is CASSFDRSSGNTIYF. As DNA, the CDR3 is TGTGCCAGCAGCTTTGACAGGAGCTCTGGAAACACCATATATTTT.

The chain links TRBV6-1 to TRBJ2-6; no reliable D call. This CDR3 is built from 16 residues. The V gene lost 4 bases and the J gene lost 0 bases, with 10 bases spanning the gap. The germline V gene has CDR1 MNHNS and CDR2 SASEGT. This chain's CDR3 is CASSARVTSGANVLTF. As DNA, the CDR3 is TGTGCCAGCAGTGCCCGAGTTACCTCTGGGGCCAACGTCCTGACTTTC.

This clone was seen only once. The chain is built from TRBV5-4 and TRBJ1-1, with D perhaps matching TRBD1 (5 bases). This CDR3 contains 14 residues. V was cut by 4 bases and J by 3 bases, with 13 bases left in between. CDR1 is SGHNT and CDR2 is YYREEE in the germline V gene (reference sequence). The CDR3: CASSQVGRHTEAFF. The CDR3 region has the DNA TGTGCCAGCAGCCAGGTGGGGCGGCACACTGAAGCTTTCTTT.

The J gene is TRBJ2-7, the V gene TRBV7-8; 8 positions agree with TRBD2. Losses at the gene ends were 3 bases for V and 1 base for J; bases not matched to a gene: 14. The CDR3 loop spans 18 amino acids. The germline V gene encodes CDR1 SGHVS and CDR2 FQNEAQ. CDR3 nucleotides: TGTGCCAGCAGCTTCCGAGGGGGGCGCGCGGGGGGATCCTACGAGCAGTACTTC. Translating gives CASSFRGGRAGGSYEQYF.

This chain uses TRBV9 with TRBJ2-3, with 9 bases matching TRBD2. In germline, CDR1 is SGDLS, CDR2 YYNGEE. V was clipped by 2 bases and J by 4 bases; unmatched bases: 8. The CDR3 contains 16 residues. The CDR3 coding sequence is TGTGCCAGCAGCGTCGAAGGCGGGGGGGTAGCAGATACGCAGTATTTT. Its translation is CASSVEGGGVADTQYF.

The chain carries TRBV14 and TRBJ2-7, with a possible D match to TRBD2 (7 bases). The CDR3 is 15 amino acids. V lost 0 bases and J lost 8, with 17 bases in between. Looked up from germline, CDR1 is SGHDN and CDR2 is FVKESK. CDR3 protein: CASSQDKGGPGKQYF. CDR3 sequence (DNA): TGTGCCAGCAGCCAAGATAAGGGGGGGCCGGGAAAGCAGTACTTC. Complete variable domain (other parts from reference TRBV14 and TRBJ2-7): EAGVTQFPSHSVIEKGQTVTLRCDPISGHDNLYWYRRVMGKEIKFLLHFVKESKQDESGMPNNRFLAERTGGTYSTLKVQPAELEDSGVYFCASSQDKGGPGKQYFGPGTRLTVT.

V gene TRBV5-1 combines with J gene TRBJ1-1; the D gene is possibly TRBD1 (5 bases). Germline CDR1 is SGHRS and CDR2 is YFSETQ. V lost 7 bases, J lost 1 base, and 11 bases lay in between. The CDR3 has 13 amino acids. CDR3: CASSATGNTEAFF. CDR3 in DNA: TGCGCCAGCTCCGCCACAGGGAACACTGAAGCTTTCTTT.

This clone was seen more than once but under ten times. This chain joins TRBV19 and TRBJ1-2, with TRBD1 as a possible D gene (6 bases). The ends were cut back, 3 bases at V and 4 bases at J, with 12 bases in the middle. Germline CDR1 LNHDA, CDR2 SQIVND (reference sequence). CDR3 length equals 14 residues. The CDR3 nucleotides are TGTGCCAGTAGTATCGCGAGGGGGAGCTATGGCTACACCTTC. Its protein product is CASSIARGSYGYTF.

CDR3 DNA sequence: TGTGCCAGCAGCCCCGGGACTAGGCTCTACGAGCAGTACTTC. Translated, it gives CASSPGTRLYEQYF. This chain joins TRBV7-9 and TRBJ2-7; TRBD2 aligns across 8 bases. Germline loops: CDR1 SEHNR, CDR2 FQNEAQ (reference sequence). V was clipped by 5 bases and J by 3 bases; unmatched bases: 6. CDR3 size: 14 residues.

J is TRBJ1-2 and V is TRBV14; possible D gene TRBD1, 5 bases. V lost 1 base and J 0 bases, leaving 9 bases between the germline ends. Germline CDR1 and CDR2: SGHDN and FVKESK. The CDR3 runs to 15 residues. The DNA for the CDR3 is TGTGCCAGCAGCCAAGGAACAGGCCCTAACTATGGCTACACCTTC. Translating it yields CASSQGTGPNYGYTF.

The rearrangement joins TRBV19 to TRBJ2-1; TRBD2 agrees at 15 bases. The CDR3 runs 18 residues. With V trimmed by 5 bases and J by 6 bases, 11 bases remained unmatched. Germline loops: CDR1 LNHDA, CDR2 SQIVND (reference sequence). The CDR3 DNA is TGTGCCAGTAGTCCTCATGGGACTAGCGGGAGGTCGACCAATGAGCAGTTCTTC. Encoded protein: CASSPHGTSGRSTNEQFF.

The CDR3: CASSPPGKAAFF. The CDR3 DNA follows: TGTGCCAGCAGCCCTCCGGGGAAGGCAGCTTTCTTT. The V and J genes are TRBV7-9 and TRBJ1-1; no firm D call. The CDR3 has 12 amino acids. V lost 5 bases and J 10 bases, leaving 14 bases between the germline ends. In germline, CDR1 is SEHNR, CDR2 FQNEAQ (reference sequence). The full variable domain, completed using reference TRBV7-9 and TRBJ1-1, is DTGVSQNPRHKITKRGQNVTFRCDPISEHNRLYWYRQTLGQGPEFLTYFQNEAQLEKSRLLSDRFSAERPKGSFSTLEIQRTEQGDSAMYLCASSPPGKAAFFGQGTRLTVV.

The chain employs TRBV4-2 and TRBJ2-1; D may be TRBD2 (5 bases). Germline lookup yields CDR1 LGHNA and CDR2 YNFKEQ. Trimming removed 0 bases from V and 5 bases from J, with 11 bases in between. The CDR3 is 15 residues long. CDR3 region: CASSQDPAGNNEQFF. The CDR3 DNA reads TGTGCCAGCAGCCAAGATCCCGCGGGCAACAATGAGCAGTTCTTC.